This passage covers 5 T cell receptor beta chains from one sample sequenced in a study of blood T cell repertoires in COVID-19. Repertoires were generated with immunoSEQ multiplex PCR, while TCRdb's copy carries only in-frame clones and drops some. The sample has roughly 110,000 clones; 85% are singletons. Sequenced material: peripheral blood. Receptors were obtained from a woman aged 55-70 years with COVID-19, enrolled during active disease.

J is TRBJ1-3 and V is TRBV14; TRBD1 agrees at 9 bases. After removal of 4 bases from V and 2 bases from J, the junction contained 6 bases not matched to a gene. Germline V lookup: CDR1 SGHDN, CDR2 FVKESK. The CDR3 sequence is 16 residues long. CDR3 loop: CASSPWTGEPGNTIYF. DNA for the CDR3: TGTGCCAGCAGCCCCTGGACAGGGGAGCCTGGAAACACCATATATTTT.

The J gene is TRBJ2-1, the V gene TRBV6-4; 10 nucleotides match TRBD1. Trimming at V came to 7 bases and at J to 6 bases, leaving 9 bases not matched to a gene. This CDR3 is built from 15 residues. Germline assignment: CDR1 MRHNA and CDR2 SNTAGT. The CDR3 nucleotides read TGTGCCAGCAACTCGGACAGGGGGTTCTCCAATGAGCAGTTCTTC. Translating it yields CASNSDRGFSNEQFF.

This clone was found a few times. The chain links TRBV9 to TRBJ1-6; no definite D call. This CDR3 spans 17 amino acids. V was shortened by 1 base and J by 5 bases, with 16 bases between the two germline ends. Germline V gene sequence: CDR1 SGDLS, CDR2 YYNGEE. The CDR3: CASSVTPNSGNNSPLHF. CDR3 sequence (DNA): TGTGCCAGCAGCGTAACCCCCAACTCGGGAAATAATTCACCCCTCCACTTT.

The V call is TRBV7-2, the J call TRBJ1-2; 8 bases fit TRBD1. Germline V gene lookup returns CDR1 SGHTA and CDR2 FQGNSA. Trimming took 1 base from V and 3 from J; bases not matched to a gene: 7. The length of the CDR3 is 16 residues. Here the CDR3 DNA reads TGTGCCAGCAGCTTAGTAAGGGCAGGGGGCGACTATGGCTACACCTTC. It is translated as CASSLVRAGGDYGYTF.

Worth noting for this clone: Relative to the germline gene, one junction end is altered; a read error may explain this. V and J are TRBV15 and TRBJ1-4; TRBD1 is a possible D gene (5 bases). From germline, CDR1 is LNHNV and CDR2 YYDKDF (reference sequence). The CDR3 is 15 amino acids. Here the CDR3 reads CVTREDLATNEKLFF. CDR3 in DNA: TGTGTCACCAGGGAGGACCTAGCAACTAATGAAAAACTGTTTTTT.